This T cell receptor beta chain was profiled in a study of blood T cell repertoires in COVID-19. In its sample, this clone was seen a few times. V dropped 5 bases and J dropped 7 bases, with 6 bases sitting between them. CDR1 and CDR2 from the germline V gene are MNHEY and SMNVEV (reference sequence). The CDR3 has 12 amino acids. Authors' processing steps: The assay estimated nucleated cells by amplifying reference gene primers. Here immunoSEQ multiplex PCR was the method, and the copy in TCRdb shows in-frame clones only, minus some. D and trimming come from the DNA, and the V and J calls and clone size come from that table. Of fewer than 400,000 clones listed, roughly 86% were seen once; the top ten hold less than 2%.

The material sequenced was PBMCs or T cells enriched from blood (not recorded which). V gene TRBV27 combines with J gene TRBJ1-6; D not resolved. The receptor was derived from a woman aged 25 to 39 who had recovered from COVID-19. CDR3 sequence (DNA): TGTGCCAGCAGTCTGGAGAATTCACCCCTCCACTTT. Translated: CASSLENSPLHF.